This is a list of T cell receptor beta chains from one sample in a study of neoadjuvant nivolumab and ipilimumab in lung cancer. The assay was immunoSEQ multiplex PCR, and TCRdb's table has in-frame clones only and misses some. The sample records about 1,400 clones, 80% being singletons. Sequenced material: tumor tissue, taken before neoadjuvant nivolumab, alone or with ipilimumab. The receptors shown here come from an adult with non-small cell lung cancer. Both conserved end residues are part of each CDR3. Some rows have no size entry. The others give once, few or many, or a class for an expanded clone.

V	length	size	J	CDR3
TRBV25-1	14	-	TRBJ2-2	CASSENGDTGELFF
TRBV14	17	-	TRBJ2-1	CASSQKPWTQNYNEQFF
TRBV5-8	16	-	TRBJ2-3	CASSLGRTSGTDTQYF
TRBV6-5	13	-	TRBJ1-2	CASSQMGVYGYTF
TRBV5-5	15	-	TRBJ2-1	CASSRDRSSYNEQFF
TRBV5-1	11	-	TRBJ2-1	CASSIQVEQFF
TRBV18	11	-	TRBJ1-1	CASQGDTEAFF
TRBV29-1	14	-	TRBJ2-7	CSVEDSGVSYEQYF
TRBV19	14	-	TRBJ1-5	CASTWTGGNQPQHF
TRBV6-4	17	-	TRBJ1-5	CASSDPWTVLQNQPQHF
TRBV11-2	15	few	TRBJ2-7	CASSLLGTVYYEQYF
TRBV5-1	15	-	TRBJ2-4	CASSYLAGGGNIQYF
TRBV14	13	-	TRBJ2-3	CASSPTWVATQYF
TRBV2	15	-	TRBJ2-2	CASTTSGRGTGELFF
TRBV29-1	13	-	TRBJ1-1	CSGTTGMNTEAFF
TRBV11-2	14	-	TRBJ1-2	CASSRGQGARGYTF
TRBV7-9	15	-	TRBJ1-2	CASSGLGQASAGYTF
TRBV11-2	15	-	TRBJ2-7	CASSVGSTGMGEQYF
TRBV7-9	15	-	TRBJ1-1	CASSLARGRALGAFF
TRBV2	14	-	TRBJ2-7	CASSTRGGPYEQYF
TRBV30	18	-	TRBJ2-4	CAWSRLAGGALAKNIQYF
TRBV18	13	-	TRBJ2-3	CASSPPSTDTQYF
TRBV5-1	13	-	TRBJ1-1	CASSPGMNTEAFF
TRBV5-1	17	-	TRBJ1-1	CASSLGGTGGAGTEAFF
TRBV7-2	12	-	TRBJ2-1	CASSLFLSEQFF
TRBV30	15	-	TRBJ2-3	CAWSVLEGYTDTQYF
TRBV5-1	16	-	TRBJ1-3	CASSLGQGGSGNTIYF
TRBV6-5	15	-	TRBJ2-5	CASSYSLGVLETQYF
TRBV25-1	14	-	TRBJ1-5	CASSDSGRNQPQHF
TRBV2	16	once	TRBJ2-3	CASSRASGSHTDTQYF
TRBV9	12	-	TRBJ1-4	CASSPGSEKLFF
TRBV30	15	-	TRBJ1-5	CAWSGGETRNQPQHF
TRBV19	15	-	TRBJ1-3	CASSMRQQLGNTIYF
TRBV5-4	16	-	TRBJ2-2	CASSLAGIGNTGELFF
TRBV7-3	15	few	TRBJ2-2	CASSNERSGTGELFF
TRBV2	15	-	TRBJ1-1	CASSEDRGRNTEAFF
TRBV9	16	-	TRBJ2-2	CASSVAGQANTGELFF
TRBV29-1	12	-	TRBJ1-2	CSVEIGAGGYTF
TRBV9	13	once	TRBJ1-2	CASSVDTGSGYTF
TRBV4-2	13	-	TRBJ1-2	CASSQDLGSGYTF
TRBV30	13	-	TRBJ2-1	CAWSQGGTNEQFF